These T cell receptor beta chains were read from a single sample in a study of naive and memory T cell subsets. Using its own MiXCR run on the UMI-ligation and nested PCR reads, TCRdb lists one record per CDR3 protein. The sample comprises some 82,000 distinct CDR3 sequences, 9% of which are singletons, and approximately 1.1% rests with the top ten. Sequenced: naive CD8+ T cells from blood. The receptor set was obtained from a human donor in good health. The CDR3 runs from the conserved cysteine through the conserved F or W. A D gene is named only where the DNA matches it firmly. Some rows mark clone size as missing; the rest say once, few, many or name a class of expanded clone.

d_call	clone_size	v_call	j_call	cdr3_aa	cdr3_nt
.	many	TRBV29-1	TRBJ1-5	CSVVEGNQPQHF	TGCAGCGTTGTTGAGGGAAATCAGCCCCAGCATTTT
TRBD2	many	TRBV28	TRBJ2-5	CAIRIGTSGRYQETQYF	TGTGCCATCCGTATCGGGACTAGCGGGAGGTACCAAGAGACCCAGTACTTC
TRBD1	few	TRBV2	TRBJ1-1	CASSPRDRARNTEAFF	TGTGCCAGCAGTCCCCGGGACAGGGCTCGTAACACTGAAGCTTTCTTT
.	many	TRBV20-1	TRBJ2-7	CSARASAPSYEQYF	TGCAGTGCTAGAGCAAGCGCGCCGTCCTACGAGCAGTACTTC
.	many	TRBV7-9	TRBJ2-7	CASSSDGVEQYF	TGTGCCAGCAGCTCCGACGGGGTCGAGCAGTACTTC
.	.	TRBV7-2	TRBJ2-7	CASSLVRGGGGYEQYF	TGTGCCAGCAGCTTAGTCCGGGGTGGAGGGGGCTACGAGCAGTACTTC
.	.	TRBV27	TRBJ2-1	CASSPTLGPEQFF	TGTGCCAGCAGTCCGACTCTAGGTCCTGAGCAGTTCTTC
.	many	TRBV27	TRBJ2-1	CASSLSTGRLRAVGYNEQFF	TGTGCCAGCAGTTTATCTACTGGGAGGCTTAGGGCTGTCGGCTACAATGAGCAGTTCTTC
TRBD1	many	TRBV24-1	TRBJ2-7	CATSDGQGSYEQYF	TGTGCCACCAGTGATGGACAGGGTTCCTACGAGCAGTACTTC
TRBD1	.	TRBV4-1	TRBJ2-5	CASSQRDREETQYF	TGCGCCAGCAGCCAACGTGACAGGGAAGAGACCCAGTACTTC
.	few	TRBV4-1	TRBJ2-1	CASSRKGLGGEQFF	TGCGCCAGCAGCCGCAAGGGGCTAGGCGGGGAGCAGTTCTTC
.	many	TRBV5-1	TRBJ2-3	CASSSTSVVPDTQYF	TGCGCCAGCAGCTCGACGTCAGTAGTCCCAGATACGCAGTATTTT
.	.	TRBV29-1	TRBJ2-2	CSVEVPSTGELFF	TGCAGCGTTGAAGTACCGAGCACCGGGGAGCTGTTTTTT
.	.	TRBV20-1	TRBJ2-7	CSASGEVGFYEQYF	TGCAGTGCTAGTGGGGAGGTGGGGTTCTACGAGCAGTACTTC
TRBD2	few	TRBV20-1	TRBJ2-5	CSASDLSGAPQETQYF	TGCAGTGCTAGCGATCTAAGCGGGGCCCCGCAAGAGACCCAGTACTTC
TRBD2	many	TRBV5-4	TRBJ2-1	CASSLGRERDSDEQFF	TGTGCCAGCAGCTTGGGGCGGGAGAGGGATAGCGATGAGCAGTTCTTC
TRBD2	few	TRBV13	TRBJ2-3	CASSLGPSGGTDTQYF	TGTGCCAGCAGCTTAGGTCCCAGCGGGGGCACAGATACGCAGTATTTT
TRBD2	.	TRBV5-4	TRBJ2-2	CASSSSGTKSELFF	TGTGCCAGCAGCTCTAGCGGGACAAAGTCAGAGCTGTTTTTT